The rows below give T cell receptor beta chains drawn from one sample of a study of blood T cell repertoires in COVID-19. Sequencing was performed with immunoSEQ multiplex PCR; in TCRdb, only in-frame clones are kept and a portion is missing. Found here are about 120,000 clones, 75% to 85% of them singletons; the top ten hold 35% to 40%. The sequencing input was peripheral blood. These receptors all stem from a man aged 35-49 years with active or convalescent COVID-19. CDR3s include the opening cysteine and the closing phenylalanine or tryptophan. A D gene is named only where the DNA matches it firmly. Some rows have no size entry. The others give once, few or many, or a class for an expanded clone.

>-|-|TRBV29-1|TRBJ2-7
TGCAGCGTTGAAGAAGGGGACTCCTACGAGCAGTACTTC
CSVEEGDSYEQYF
>-|-|TRBV27|TRBJ1-2
TGTGCCAGCAGTAGAGCCGGGGATTATTATGGCTACACCTTC
CASSRAGDYYGYTF
>-|-|TRBV7-9|TRBJ2-7
TGTGCCAGCAGCTTAGATTACTTAGAACAGGCTGTATACGAGCAGTACTTC
CASSLDYLEQAVYEQYF
>-|-|TRBV5-5|TRBJ2-7
TGTGCCAGCAGCTTGGATGGAGCTTCCTACGAGCAGTACTTC
CASSLDGASYEQYF
>-|-|TRBV2|TRBJ2-2
TGTGCCAGCAGGGCCACATCGGGGATCGACGGGGAGCTGTTTTTT
CASRATSGIDGELFF
>-|-|TRBV28|TRBJ2-7
TGTGCCAGCACTGAGGGAGTTGCCTACGAGCAGTACTTC
CASTEGVAYEQYF
>-|-|TRBV19|TRBJ1-1
TGTGCCAGTACCCCACGAGGAGGCCACCCTGAAGCTTTCTTT
CASTPRGGHPEAFF
>few|-|TRBV5-4|TRBJ1-5
TGTGCCAGCAGCCTAGGACAGTTCAATCAGCCCCAGCATTTT
CASSLGQFNQPQHF
>once|-|TRBV19|TRBJ1-3
TGTGCCAGTAGTATAAATAACCTGGGTCGGGACACCATATATTTT
CASSINNLGRDTIYF
>-|-|TRBV7-9|TRBJ2-3
TGTGCCAGCAGCTCCCCGGGGGTCCAAGCGCAGTATTTT
CASSSPGVQAQYF
>-|TRBD1|TRBV2|TRBJ1-2
TGTGCCAGCAGTGAATACAGGGGCCCCTATGGCTACACCTTC
CASSEYRGPYGYTF
>-|TRBD2|TRBV12-3/TRBV12-4|TRBJ2-5
TGTGCCAGCAGTTATCGCGGGAGTGAGACCCAGTACTTC
CASSYRGSETQYF
>once|TRBD2|TRBV7-9|TRBJ2-3
TGTGCCAGCAGCGCCGGGACTAGCGGGGGGGATACGCAGTATTTT
CASSAGTSGGDTQYF
>few|-|TRBV5-4|TRBJ1-1
TGTGCCAGCAGCCCCAATGACAGAAGGAACACTGAAGCTTTCTTT
CASSPNDRRNTEAFF
>-|-|TRBV6-5|TRBJ1-1
TGTGCCAGCAGTACCCGGGACATCTTCACTGAAGCTTTCTTT
CASSTRDIFTEAFF
>-|-|TRBV7-9|TRBJ1-2
TGTGCCAGCAGCTTCTGGGGCGAGGATGGCTACACCTTC
CASSFWGEDGYTF
>-|-|TRBV7-8|TRBJ1-1
TGTGCCAGCAGCTTTGGCTTGTTCGCTGAAGCTTTCTTT
CASSFGLFAEAFF
>-|TRBD2|TRBV5-1|TRBJ2-2
TGCGCCAGCAGCCAAAGACTAGCGGGAGGGACCGGGGAGCTGTTTTTT
CASSQRLAGGTGELFF
>-|TRBD1|TRBV3-1/TRBV3-2|TRBJ1-4
TGTGCCAGCAGCCAGGGACAGGGGACCCGAGCCTCTAATGAAAAACTGTTTTTT
CASSQGQGTRASNEKLFF
>once|-|TRBV29-1|TRBJ2-3
TGCAGCGCCCATGGAGGGGATATATCCTCTAGCACAGATACGCAGTATTTT
CSAHGGDISSSTDTQYF
>-|-|TRBV21-1|TRBJ1-2
TGTGCCAGCAGCGGCCCGGGACAGGAAAAGACTGGCTACACCTTC
CASSGPGQEKTGYTF
>-|-|TRBV5-1|TRBJ1-1
TGCGCCAGCAGCTTTACCAGGTTTTTGAACACTGAAGCTTTCTTT
CASSFTRFLNTEAFF
>-|-|TRBV5-1|TRBJ1-6
TGCGCCAGTACTCCGGGACAAGGCAGATCACCCCTCCACTTT
CASTPGQGRSPLHF
>-|-|TRBV6-1|TRBJ1-3
TGTGCCAGCAGTGAATCGGGTAGCTCTGGAAACACCATATATTTT
CASSESGSSGNTIYF
>-|TRBD2|TRBV7-6|TRBJ2-1
TGTGCCAGCAGCTCAACCGGGACTAGCGGGGGGATTGAGCAGTTCTTC
CASSSTGTSGGIEQFF
>-|TRBD1|TRBV9|TRBJ1-4
TGTGCCAGCAGCGGGGACAGAACTAATGAAAAACTGTTTTTT
CASSGDRTNEKLFF
>-|-|TRBV10-2|TRBJ1-6
TGCGCCAGCAGGCCAGGGGATTCACCCCTCCACTTT
CASRPGDSPLHF
>-|-|TRBV19|TRBJ1-1
TGTGCCAGTAGTATGGGCCGGAACACTGAAGCTTTCTTT
CASSMGRNTEAFF
>many|-|TRBV19|TRBJ1-5
TGTGCCAGTAGTTGGAGCACTCAGCCCCAGCATTTT
CASSWSTQPQHF
>-|TRBD1|TRBV6-6|TRBJ1-2
TGTGCCAGCAGTCCCGGGACAGGGTCTTTAGCTAACTATGGCTACACCTTC
CASSPGTGSLANYGYTF
>-|-|TRBV10-3|TRBJ2-5
TGTGCCACCCAGGAAGGGGGACAAGAGACCCAGTACTTC
CATQEGGQETQYF
>-|-|TRBV9|TRBJ1-3
TGTGCCAGCAGCCCCCAGGCCGGGGCTGGAAACACCATATATTTT
CASSPQAGAGNTIYF
>-|-|TRBV7-8|TRBJ1-1
TGTGCCAGCAGCGGCCCGTGGAACACTGAAGCTTTCTTT
CASSGPWNTEAFF